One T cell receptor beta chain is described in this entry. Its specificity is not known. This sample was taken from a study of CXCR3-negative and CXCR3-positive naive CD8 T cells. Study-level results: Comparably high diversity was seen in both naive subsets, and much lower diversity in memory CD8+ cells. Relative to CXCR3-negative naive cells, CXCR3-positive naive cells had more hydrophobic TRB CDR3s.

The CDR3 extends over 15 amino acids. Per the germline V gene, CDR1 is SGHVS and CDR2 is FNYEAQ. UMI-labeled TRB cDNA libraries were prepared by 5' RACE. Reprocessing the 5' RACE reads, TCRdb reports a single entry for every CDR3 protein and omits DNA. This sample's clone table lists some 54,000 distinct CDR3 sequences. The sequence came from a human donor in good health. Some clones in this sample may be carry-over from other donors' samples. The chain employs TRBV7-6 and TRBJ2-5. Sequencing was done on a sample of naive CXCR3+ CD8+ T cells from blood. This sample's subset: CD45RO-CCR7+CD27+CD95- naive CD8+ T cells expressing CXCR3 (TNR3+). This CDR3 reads CASSLVVGISETQYF.